The rows below give T cell receptor beta chains drawn from one sample of a study of neurological immune-mediated disorders. TCRdb passed the 5' RACE reads through MiXCR, listing each CDR3 protein once. Of some 48,000 distinct CDR3 sequences in the sample, 4.5% to 7% are singletons; the top ten hold roughly 1.4%. The sample taken for sequencing was CD4+ T cells from blood. The receptors derive from a woman aged 18-29 years with multiple sclerosis. Each CDR3 is given with its conserved first and last residue. The order of the fields is V gene, clone size, D gene, J gene, CDR3 protein, CDR3 DNA. A D gene is named only where the DNA matches it firmly. Where a row states a size, it is once, few, many or the class of an expanded clone; other rows omit it.

v_call: TRBV24-1; clone_size: many; d_call: NA; j_call: TRBJ2-3; cdr3_aa: CATSDPGSTDTQYF; cdr3_nt: TGTGCCACCAGTGACCCCGGTAGCACAGATACGCAGTATTTT
v_call: TRBV29-1; clone_size: few; d_call: TRBD1; j_call: TRBJ2-1; cdr3_aa: CSVPTTGGFERSYNEQFF; cdr3_nt: TGCAGCGTTCCAACGACAGGGGGCTTCGAGAGATCCTACAATGAGCAGTTCTTC
v_call: TRBV28; clone_size: many; d_call: TRBD1; j_call: TRBJ1-1; cdr3_aa: CASSLQGAVTEAFF; cdr3_nt: TGTGCCAGCAGTTTACAGGGGGCCGTCACTGAAGCTTTCTTT
v_call: TRBV10-1; clone_size: many; d_call: NA; j_call: TRBJ1-2; cdr3_aa: CARRPAGRPPMRYGYTF; cdr3_nt: TGCGCCAGAAGACCCGCGGGTAGACCTCCAATGCGCTATGGCTACACCTTC
v_call: TRBV11-2; clone_size: many; d_call: NA; j_call: TRBJ1-4; cdr3_aa: CASSLGLGELFF; cdr3_nt: TGTGCCAGCAGCTTAGGTCTCGGGGAACTGTTTTTT
v_call: TRBV3-1; clone_size: NA; d_call: TRBD1; j_call: TRBJ1-1; cdr3_aa: CASSHQGERDTEAFF; cdr3_nt: TGTGCCAGCAGCCACCAGGGGGAGAGGGACACTGAAGCTTTCTTT
v_call: TRBV20-1; clone_size: many; d_call: NA; j_call: TRBJ1-5; cdr3_aa: CSAEKQVSLNQPQHF; cdr3_nt: TGCAGTGCTGAGAAACAGGTGTCCCTTAATCAGCCCCAGCATTTT
v_call: TRBV19; clone_size: once; d_call: TRBD1; j_call: TRBJ1-1; cdr3_aa: CASSGQVHRNTEAFF; cdr3_nt: TGTGCCAGTAGTGGACAGGTTCATAGGAACACTGAAGCTTTCTTT
v_call: TRBV5-1; clone_size: many; d_call: NA; j_call: TRBJ2-3; cdr3_aa: CASSLIELSSSTDTQYF; cdr3_nt: TGCGCCAGCAGCTTGATTGAACTAAGCTCTAGCACAGATACGCAGTATTTT
v_call: TRBV6-2/TRBV6-3; clone_size: many; d_call: NA; j_call: TRBJ2-7; cdr3_aa: CASSWGTDVSGQYF; cdr3_nt: TGTGCCAGCAGCTGGGGGACCGATGTCAGCGGGCAGTACTTC
v_call: TRBV19; clone_size: few; d_call: NA; j_call: TRBJ1-2; cdr3_aa: CASSIARAANYGYTF; cdr3_nt: TGTGCCAGTAGTATAGCCAGGGCAGCTAACTATGGCTACACCTTC
v_call: TRBV5-1; clone_size: few; d_call: NA; j_call: TRBJ1-2; cdr3_aa: CASSLMEVGQGRNSNYGYTF; cdr3_nt: TGCGCCAGCAGCTTGATGGAAGTAGGGCAGGGCCGCAATTCTAACTATGGCTACACCTTC
v_call: TRBV5-1; clone_size: many; d_call: TRBD1; j_call: TRBJ1-1; cdr3_aa: CASNRGHRGAEAFF; cdr3_nt: TGCGCCAGCAACAGGGGCCATAGGGGGGCTGAAGCTTTCTTT
v_call: TRBV7-2; clone_size: many; d_call: TRBD2; j_call: TRBJ2-1; cdr3_aa: CASSRIPLAGGPNEQFF; cdr3_nt: TGTGCCAGCAGCCGCATCCCACTAGCGGGAGGGCCCAATGAGCAGTTCTTC
v_call: TRBV6-1; clone_size: NA; d_call: NA; j_call: TRBJ1-4; cdr3_aa: CASSEVGGTWGEKLFF; cdr3_nt: TGTGCCAGCAGTGAAGTTGGAGGCACCTGGGGCGAAAAACTGTTTTTT
v_call: TRBV24-1; clone_size: many; d_call: NA; j_call: TRBJ1-5; cdr3_aa: CATSDLGVQHF; cdr3_nt: TGTGCCACCAGTGATTTGGGGGTCCAGCATTTT
v_call: TRBV7-2; clone_size: many; d_call: NA; j_call: TRBJ1-2; cdr3_aa: CASIRGQGFYGYTF; cdr3_nt: TGTGCCAGCATCCGAGGGCAGGGGTTCTATGGCTACACCTTC
v_call: TRBV7-7; clone_size: many; d_call: TRBD1; j_call: TRBJ2-2; cdr3_aa: CASRVTGTGELFF; cdr3_nt: TGTGCTAGCCGGGTGACAGGGACCGGGGAGCTGTTTTTT
v_call: TRBV18; clone_size: NA; d_call: NA; j_call: TRBJ2-5; cdr3_aa: CASSPATLTETQYF; cdr3_nt: TGTGCCAGCTCACCGGCGACCCTGACTGAGACCCAGTACTTC
v_call: TRBV3-1; clone_size: many; d_call: NA; j_call: TRBJ1-2; cdr3_aa: CASSVWSAANYGYTF; cdr3_nt: TGTGCCAGCAGCGTGTGGTCGGCCGCTAACTATGGCTACACCTTC
v_call: TRBV7-2; clone_size: many; d_call: NA; j_call: TRBJ1-1; cdr3_aa: CASSLKGPSTEAFF; cdr3_nt: TGTGCCAGCAGCTTAAAGGGTCCTAGCACTGAAGCTTTCTTT
v_call: TRBV7-8; clone_size: many; d_call: NA; j_call: TRBJ1-2; cdr3_aa: CASSLALPGNYGYTF; cdr3_nt: TGTGCCAGCAGCTTAGCGCTGCCAGGGAACTATGGCTACACCTTC
v_call: TRBV20-1; clone_size: many; d_call: NA; j_call: TRBJ1-5; cdr3_aa: CSAGAVPNQPQHF; cdr3_nt: TGCAGTGCTGGGGCAGTGCCCAATCAGCCCCAGCATTTT
v_call: TRBV5-1; clone_size: NA; d_call: NA; j_call: TRBJ2-3; cdr3_aa: CASNLGLNADTQYF; cdr3_nt: TGCGCCAGCAACTTGGGACTGAATGCAGATACGCAGTATTTT
v_call: TRBV20-1; clone_size: few; d_call: TRBD1; j_call: TRBJ2-1; cdr3_aa: CSAYPGTGGSTYNEQFF; cdr3_nt: TGCAGTGCGTATCCCGGGACAGGGGGAAGCACCTACAATGAGCAGTTCTTC
v_call: TRBV18; clone_size: many; d_call: NA; j_call: TRBJ1-1; cdr3_aa: CASSPSQNVEAFF; cdr3_nt: TGTGCCAGCTCACCTTCTCAGAATGTTGAAGCTTTCTTT
v_call: TRBV11-2; clone_size: many; d_call: NA; j_call: TRBJ2-7; cdr3_aa: CASSLGNRPGVSEQYF; cdr3_nt: TGTGCCAGCAGCTTGGGTAATCGGCCGGGGGTATCCGAGCAGTACTTC
v_call: TRBV20-1; clone_size: many; d_call: NA; j_call: TRBJ2-3; cdr3_aa: CRGQAGGPGDTQYF; cdr3_nt: TGCAGGGGACAGGCGGGGGGGCCAGGAGATACGCAGTATTTT
v_call: TRBV2; clone_size: many; d_call: NA; j_call: TRBJ1-6; cdr3_aa: CASSETGREDSPLHF; cdr3_nt: TGTGCCAGCAGTGAAACGGGCAGGGAGGATTCACCCCTCCACTTT
v_call: TRBV20-1; clone_size: many; d_call: NA; j_call: TRBJ1-1; cdr3_aa: CSARGRVTVKNTEAFF; cdr3_nt: TGCAGTGCTAGAGGGCGGGTAACAGTGAAGAACACTGAAGCTTTCTTT
v_call: TRBV4-1; clone_size: many; d_call: TRBD1; j_call: TRBJ1-5; cdr3_aa: CASSQDWDRGQVQPQHF; cdr3_nt: TGCGCCAGCAGCCAAGATTGGGACAGGGGGCAGGTTCAGCCCCAGCATTTT
v_call: TRBV7-2; clone_size: many; d_call: TRBD2; j_call: TRBJ2-5; cdr3_aa: CASSWRGTGGRIGETQYF; cdr3_nt: TGTGCCAGCAGCTGGCGAGGGACGGGGGGGCGGATTGGAGAGACCCAGTACTTC
v_call: TRBV4-3; clone_size: many; d_call: NA; j_call: TRBJ1-4; cdr3_aa: CASSQDLRRRSNEKLFF; cdr3_nt: TGCGCCAGCAGCCAAGATCTGAGAAGACGGTCGAATGAAAAACTGTTTTTT
v_call: TRBV6-6; clone_size: many; d_call: TRBD1; j_call: TRBJ2-5; cdr3_aa: CASSSHEDRGETQYF; cdr3_nt: TGTGCCAGCAGTTCCCACGAGGACAGGGGGGAGACCCAGTACTTC
v_call: TRBV7-7; clone_size: many; d_call: TRBD2; j_call: TRBJ2-3; cdr3_aa: CASSLNGGTDTQYF; cdr3_nt: TGTGCTAGCAGCTTGAACGGGGGGACAGATACGCAGTATTTT